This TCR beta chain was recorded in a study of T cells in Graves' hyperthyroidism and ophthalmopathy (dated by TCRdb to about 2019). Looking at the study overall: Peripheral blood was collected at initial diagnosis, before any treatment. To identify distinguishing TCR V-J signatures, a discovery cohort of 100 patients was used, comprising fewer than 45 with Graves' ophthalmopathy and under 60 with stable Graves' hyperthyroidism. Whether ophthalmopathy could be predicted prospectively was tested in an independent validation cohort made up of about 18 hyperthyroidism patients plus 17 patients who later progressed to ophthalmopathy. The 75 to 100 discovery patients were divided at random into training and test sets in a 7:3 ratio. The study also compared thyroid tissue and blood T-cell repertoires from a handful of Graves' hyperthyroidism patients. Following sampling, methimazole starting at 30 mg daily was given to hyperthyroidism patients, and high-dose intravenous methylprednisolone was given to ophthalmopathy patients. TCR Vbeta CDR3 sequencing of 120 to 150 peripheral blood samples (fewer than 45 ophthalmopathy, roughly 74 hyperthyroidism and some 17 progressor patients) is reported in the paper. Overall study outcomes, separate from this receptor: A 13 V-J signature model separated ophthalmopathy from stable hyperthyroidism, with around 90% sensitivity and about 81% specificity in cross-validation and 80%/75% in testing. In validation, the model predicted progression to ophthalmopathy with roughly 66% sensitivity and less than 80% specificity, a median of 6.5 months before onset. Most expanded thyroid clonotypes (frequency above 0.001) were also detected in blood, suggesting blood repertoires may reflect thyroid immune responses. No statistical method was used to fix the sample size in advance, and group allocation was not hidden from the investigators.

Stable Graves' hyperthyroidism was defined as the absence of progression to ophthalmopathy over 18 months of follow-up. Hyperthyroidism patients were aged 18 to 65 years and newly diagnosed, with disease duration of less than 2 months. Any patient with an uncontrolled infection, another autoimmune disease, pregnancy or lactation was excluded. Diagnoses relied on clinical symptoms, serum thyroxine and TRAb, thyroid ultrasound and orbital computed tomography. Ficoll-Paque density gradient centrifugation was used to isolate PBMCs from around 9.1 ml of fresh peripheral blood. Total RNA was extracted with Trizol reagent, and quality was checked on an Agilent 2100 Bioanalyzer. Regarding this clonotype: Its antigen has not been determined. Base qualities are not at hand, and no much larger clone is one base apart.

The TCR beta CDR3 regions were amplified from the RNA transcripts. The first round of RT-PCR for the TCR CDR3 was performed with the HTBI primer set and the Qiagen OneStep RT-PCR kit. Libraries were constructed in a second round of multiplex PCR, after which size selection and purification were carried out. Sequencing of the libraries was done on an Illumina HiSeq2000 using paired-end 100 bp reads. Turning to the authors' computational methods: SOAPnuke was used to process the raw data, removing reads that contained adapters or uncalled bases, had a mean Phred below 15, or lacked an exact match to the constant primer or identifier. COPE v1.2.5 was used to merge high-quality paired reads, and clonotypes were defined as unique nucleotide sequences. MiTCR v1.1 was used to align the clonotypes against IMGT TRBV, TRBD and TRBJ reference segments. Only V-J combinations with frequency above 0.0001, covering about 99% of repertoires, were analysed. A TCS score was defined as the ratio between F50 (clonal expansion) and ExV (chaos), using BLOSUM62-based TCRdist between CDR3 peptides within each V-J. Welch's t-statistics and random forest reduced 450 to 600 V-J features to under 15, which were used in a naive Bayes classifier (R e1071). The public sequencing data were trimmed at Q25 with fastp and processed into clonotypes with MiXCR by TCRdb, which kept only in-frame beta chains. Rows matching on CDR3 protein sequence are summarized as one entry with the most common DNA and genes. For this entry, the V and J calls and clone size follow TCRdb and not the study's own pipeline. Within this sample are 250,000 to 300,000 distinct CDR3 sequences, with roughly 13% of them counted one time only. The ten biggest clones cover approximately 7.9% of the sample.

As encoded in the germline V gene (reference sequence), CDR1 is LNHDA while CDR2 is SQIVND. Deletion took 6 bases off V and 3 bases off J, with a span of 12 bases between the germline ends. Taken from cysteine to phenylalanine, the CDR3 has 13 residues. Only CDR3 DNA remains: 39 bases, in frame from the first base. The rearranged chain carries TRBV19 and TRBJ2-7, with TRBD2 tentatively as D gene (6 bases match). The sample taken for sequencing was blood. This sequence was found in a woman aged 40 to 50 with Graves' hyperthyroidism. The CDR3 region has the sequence CASRGGIGYEQYF. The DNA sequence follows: TGTGCCAGTAGGGGGGGTATAGGCTACGAGCAGTACTTC.